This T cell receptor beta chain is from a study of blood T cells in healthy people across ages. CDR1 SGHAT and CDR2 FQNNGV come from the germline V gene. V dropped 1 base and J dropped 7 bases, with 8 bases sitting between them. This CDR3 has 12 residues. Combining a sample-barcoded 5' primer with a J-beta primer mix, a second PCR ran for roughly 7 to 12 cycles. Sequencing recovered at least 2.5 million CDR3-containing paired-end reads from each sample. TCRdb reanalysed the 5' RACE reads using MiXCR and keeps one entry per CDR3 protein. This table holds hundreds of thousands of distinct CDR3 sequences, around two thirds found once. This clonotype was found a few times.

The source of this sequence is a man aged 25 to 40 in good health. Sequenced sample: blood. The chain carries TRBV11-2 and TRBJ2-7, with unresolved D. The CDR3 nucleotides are TGTGCCAGCAGCTTAGGCTCTTGGGAGCAGTACTTC. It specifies CASSLGSWEQYF.